This T cell receptor (beta chain) derives from a study of pediatric ulcerative colitis. Study-wide results and caveats: Substantially fewer templates came from two patients' blood samples. Blood-rectal clonal overlap within each person was significantly higher in ulcerative colitis patients than controls. No controls had the two rectal clonotypes shared by ulcerative colitis patients.

Losses at the gene ends were 4 bases for V and 7 bases for J; bases not matched to a gene: 6. Germline CDR1 is LNHDA and CDR2 is SQIVND (reference sequence). The CDR3 runs to 14 residues. This clone was seen a single time. Its specificity is unknown. Some clones are missing from TCRdb's copy, which holds only in-frame ones; the method was immunoSEQ multiplex PCR. The sample has tens of thousands of clones; about 89% are singletons. The sequenced sample consisted of blood. The chain links TRBV19 to TRBJ1-2; TRBD1 matches at 10 bases. The receptor's source is a boy aged 5-17 years who was a control in a study of pediatric ulcerative colitis. The CDR3 protein is CASSTGQGDGGYTF. CDR3 coding DNA: TGTGCCAGTAGTACAGGACAGGGGGATGGTGGCTACACCTTC.